This T cell receptor (beta chain) is drawn from a study of OX40 agonist ivuxolimab in advanced cancers. General study points: Average numbers of expanded clones were greater in CD8+ T cells than in CD4+.

Deletions cut 1 base from V and 6 bases from J, with 8 bases between. This CDR3 comprises 13 residues. In germline, CDR1 is KGHSH, CDR2 LQKENI. Profiled with immunoSEQ multiplex PCR; TCRdb holds only in-frame clones, not every one. The sample carries 80,000 to 130,000 clones, approximately 90% recorded once. Concerning this clone: No antigen is known for it.

A history of autoimmune disease or systemic immunosuppression excluded patients. This receptor was taken from an adult with an advanced solid tumor such as melanoma, head and neck, liver or kidney cancer. The rearrangement joins TRBV18 to TRBJ2-3; D unresolved. Sequencing used CD4+ or CD8+ T cells sorted from blood, obtained in a trial of the OX40 agonist ivuxolimab. The CDR3 loop reads CASSPHGWDTQYF. In nucleotides, the CDR3 is TGTGCCAGCTCACCACACGGCTGGGATACGCAGTATTTT.